The 10 T cell receptor beta chains below all came from one sample that was sequenced in a study of Ad26.COV2.S vaccination and SARS-CoV-2 variants. The treatment here: some 20 received Ad26.COV2.S at low or high dose, single or two shots; about 5 received placebo; per-sample allocation not given. Sampling was done on day 63 after the first vaccine or placebo injection. TCRdb's table, derived via immunoSEQ multiplex PCR, lists solely in-frame clones and lacks some. Found here are hundreds of thousands of clones, about 90% of them singletons; the top ten hold approximately 1.5%. The sample in question was peripheral blood, obtained in a trial of Ad26.COV2.S vaccine versus placebo. The receptors stem from a person aged 18-65 years who received the Ad26.COV2.S COVID-19 vaccine or a placebo.

The chain has TRBV5-4 and TRBJ1-1; D is ambiguous. The germline V and J ends were trimmed by 6 bases and 1 base, with 16 bases remaining between them. The V gene's germline CDR1 is SGHNT and CDR2 YYREEE (reference sequence). This CDR3 region has 15 residues. This chain's CDR3 is CASNRGLLTNTEAFF. CDR3 nucleotides: TGTGCCAGCAACCGCGGTCTCTTAACGAACACTGAAGCTTTCTTT.

This chain joins TRBV15 and TRBJ2-7; the D gene is possibly TRBD1 (6 bases). V was cut by 1 base and J by 2 bases, with 9 bases left in between. CDR3 size: 14 residues. CDR1 LNHNV and CDR2 YYDKDF come from the germline V gene (reference sequence). The CDR3 loop reads CATSRGQGTYEQYF. The CDR3 DNA follows: TGTGCCACCAGCAGAGGGCAGGGGACCTACGAGCAGTACTTC.

This clone has just a few counts. The chain has TRBV6-5 and TRBJ1-2; weak D call: TRBD1 (6 bases). Germline assignment: CDR1 MNHEY and CDR2 SVGAGI. Trimming took off 5 bases at V and 4 bases at J, with 8 bases between the two ends. This CDR3 region has 12 residues. The CDR3 protein is CASSRTVYGYTF. The CDR3 DNA is TGTGCCAGCAGTAGGACAGTCTATGGCTACACCTTC.

The gene calls are TRBV14 and TRBJ2-1; 7 bases fit TRBD1. CDR1 is SGHDN and CDR2 is FVKESK in the germline V gene. The CDR3 is 18 residues long. Unmatched junction bases numbered 11, after V lost 0 bases and J lost 3 bases. CDR3 loop: CASSQDRGGGMYYNEQFF. The CDR3 bases are TGTGCCAGCAGCCAAGATCGAGGGGGCGGAATGTACTACAATGAGCAGTTCTTC.

The genes are TRBV19 and TRBJ2-7; TRBD1 matches 8 bases. Unmatched junction bases numbered 5, after V lost 3 bases and J lost 1 base. The V gene's germline CDR1 is LNHDA and CDR2 SQIVND (reference sequence). This CDR3 comprises 15 residues. In nucleotides, the CDR3 is TGTGCCAGTAGTATGAGGACAGGGCTGTCCTACGAGCAGTACTTC. Its translation: CASSMRTGLSYEQYF.

The V and J genes are TRBV5-6 and TRBJ1-3, with 7 bases matching TRBD1. The V segment lost 6 bases and the J segment 6 bases; nucleotides outside the gene matches: 6. The CDR3 runs 13 residues. Germline loops: CDR1 SGHDT, CDR2 YYEEEE. CDR3 in DNA: TGTGCCAGCACCCTGACAGGGAAAAACACCATATATTTT. It yields the protein CASTLTGKNTIYF.

J is TRBJ1-2 and V is TRBV13, with a weak D call TRBD1 (6 bases). The CDR3 runs to 14 residues. Germline loops: CDR1 PRHDT, CDR2 FYEKMQ (reference sequence). V was pared by 4 bases and J by 4 bases, with 13 bases between. The CDR3 region has the DNA TGTGCCAGCAGCTCAGGACAGCTCGTCTATGGCTACACCTTC. Protein product: CASSSGQLVYGYTF.

The chain employs TRBV5-1 and TRBJ1-1; D ambiguous. Germline V CDR1 and CDR2: SGHRS, YFSETQ. V was trimmed by 0 bases and J by 2 bases, leaving 8 bases between them. The CDR3 runs 14 residues. The DNA for the CDR3 is TGCGCCAGCAGCTTGGGTGCAGTTAACACTGAAGCTTTCTTT. Its protein is CASSLGAVNTEAFF.

The chain carries TRBV7-8 and TRBJ2-3, with 11 bases fitting TRBD2. Germline V lookup: CDR1 SGHVS, CDR2 FQNEAQ. The CDR3 has 15 residues. Trimming at V came to 4 bases and at J to 8 bases, leaving 8 bases not matched to a gene. The CDR3 DNA reads TGTGCCAGCAGCTCCCGCACTAGCGGGGGTGGTACGCAGTATTTT. Protein sequence: CASSSRTSGGGTQYF.

The rearrangement links TRBV5-1 to TRBJ1-6; no clear D gene. Looked up from germline, CDR1 is SGHRS and CDR2 is YFSETQ. V gave up 0 bases and J gave up 7 bases, with 5 bases separating them. The CDR3 is made up of 13 amino acids. The CDR3 region is CASSLEANSPLHF. CDR3 nucleotides: TGCGCCAGCAGCTTGGAGGCAAATTCACCCCTCCACTTT.